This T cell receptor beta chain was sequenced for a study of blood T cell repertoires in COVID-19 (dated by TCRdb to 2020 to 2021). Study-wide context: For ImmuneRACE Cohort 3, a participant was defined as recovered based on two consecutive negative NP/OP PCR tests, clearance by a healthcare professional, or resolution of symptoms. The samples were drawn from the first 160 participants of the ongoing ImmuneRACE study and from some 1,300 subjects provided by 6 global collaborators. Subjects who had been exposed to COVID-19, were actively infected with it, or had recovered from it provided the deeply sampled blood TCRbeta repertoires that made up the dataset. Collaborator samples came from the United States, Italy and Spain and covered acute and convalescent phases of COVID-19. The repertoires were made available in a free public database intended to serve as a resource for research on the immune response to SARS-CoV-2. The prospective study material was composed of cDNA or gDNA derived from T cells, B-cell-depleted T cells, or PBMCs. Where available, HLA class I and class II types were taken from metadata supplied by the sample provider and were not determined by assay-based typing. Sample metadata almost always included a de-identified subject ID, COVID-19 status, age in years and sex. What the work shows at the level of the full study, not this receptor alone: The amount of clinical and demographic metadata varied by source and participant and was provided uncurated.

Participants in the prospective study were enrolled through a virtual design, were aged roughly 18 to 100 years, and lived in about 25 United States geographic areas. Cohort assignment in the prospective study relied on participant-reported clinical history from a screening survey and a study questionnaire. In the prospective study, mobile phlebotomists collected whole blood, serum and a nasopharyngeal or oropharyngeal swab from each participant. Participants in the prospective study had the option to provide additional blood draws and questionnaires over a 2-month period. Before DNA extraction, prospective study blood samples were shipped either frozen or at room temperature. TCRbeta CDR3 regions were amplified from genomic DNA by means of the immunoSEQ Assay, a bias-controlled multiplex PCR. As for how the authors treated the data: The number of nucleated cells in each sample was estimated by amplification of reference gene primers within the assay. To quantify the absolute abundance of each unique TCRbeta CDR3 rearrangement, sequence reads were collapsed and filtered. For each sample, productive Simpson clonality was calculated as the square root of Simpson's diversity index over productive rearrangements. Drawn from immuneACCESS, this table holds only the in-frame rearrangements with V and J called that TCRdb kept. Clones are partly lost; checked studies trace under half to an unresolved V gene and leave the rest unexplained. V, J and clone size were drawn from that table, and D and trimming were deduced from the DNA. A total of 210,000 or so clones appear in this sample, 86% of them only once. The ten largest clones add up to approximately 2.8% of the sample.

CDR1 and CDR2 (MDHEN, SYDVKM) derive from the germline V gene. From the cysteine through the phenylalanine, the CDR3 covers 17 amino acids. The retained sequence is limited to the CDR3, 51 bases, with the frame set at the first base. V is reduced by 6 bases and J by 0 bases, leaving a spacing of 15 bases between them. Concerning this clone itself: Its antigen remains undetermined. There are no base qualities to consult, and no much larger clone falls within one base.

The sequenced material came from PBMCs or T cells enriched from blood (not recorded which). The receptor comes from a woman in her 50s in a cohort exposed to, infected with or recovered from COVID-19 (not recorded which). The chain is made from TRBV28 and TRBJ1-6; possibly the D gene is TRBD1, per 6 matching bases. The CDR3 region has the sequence CASRILQGHSYNSPLHF. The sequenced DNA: TGTGCCAGCAGGATTCTACAGGGTCACTCCTATAATTCACCCCTCCACTTT.